The 14 T cell receptor beta chains listed next were all sequenced from one sample in a study of control samples from healthy donors and cancer patients. The method was immunoSEQ multiplex PCR; TCRdb's version includes in-frame clones alone and lacks a portion of them. In the table there are about 53,000 clones, around 90% of which are singletons. Sequenced: PBMCs. Receptors were obtained from a man in his sixties with head and neck cancer.

This clone occurred once. The J gene is TRBJ2-3, the V gene TRBV10-1; D possibly matches TRBD1 or TRBD2 (6 bases each). Germline lookup yields CDR1 WNHNN and CDR2 SYGVQD (reference sequence). V gave up 4 bases and J gave up 0 bases, with 14 bases separating them. The CDR3 covers 16 residues. In DNA, the CDR3 is TGCGCCAGCAGTGGGGTGAGGGGGGTTAGCACAGATACGCAGTATTTT. Its translation: CASSGVRGVSTDTQYF.

V and J are TRBV24-1 and TRBJ2-3, with D uncertain. Germline V gives CDR1 KGHDR, CDR2 SFDVKD. The germline V and J ends were trimmed by 3 bases and 1 base, with 7 bases remaining between them. The CDR3 runs to 14 residues. The CDR3 coding sequence is TGTGCCACCAGTGATCCTGGAGGCACAGATACGCAGTATTTT. Encoded protein: CATSDPGGTDTQYF.

In this sample, this clone turned up a few times. The same CDR3 arises from other DNA sequences in this sample as well. The chain employs TRBV5-1 and TRBJ1-1; weak D call: TRBD1 (5 bases). CDR1 and CDR2 from the germline V gene are SGHRS and YFSETQ. The CDR3 length is 14 residues. The germline V and J ends were trimmed by 1 base and 1 base, with 8 bases remaining between them. The CDR3 DNA follows: TGCGCCAGCAGCTTGAGGACACAGAACACTGAAGCTTTCTTT. Its protein product is CASSLRTQNTEAFF.

The rearrangement uses TRBV7-3 and TRBJ2-3; 8 bases agree with TRBD2. The germline V gene encodes CDR1 SGHTA and CDR2 FQGTGA. The CDR3 extends over 16 amino acids. Germline trimming cut 5 bases from V and 5 bases from J; bases unmatched to any gene: 12. The DNA for the CDR3 is TGTGCCAGCAGCGGGCCCAGCGGGAGCTGGGGAGATACGCAGTATTTT. Translating gives CASSGPSGSWGDTQYF.

This clone has a handful of counts. This chain links TRBV7-8 with TRBJ1-4, with 9 bases lining up with TRBD1. The CDR3 is 16 residues long. V dropped 5 bases and J dropped 2; count of bases not matched to a gene: 6. The germline V gene has CDR1 SGHVS and CDR2 FQNEAQ. The CDR3 DNA sequence: TGTGCCAGCAGCACGACAGGGGGGGGGACTAATGAAAAACTGTTTTTT. It translates to CASSTTGGGTNEKLFF.

The chain links TRBV3-1 (or the pseudogene TRBV3-2) to TRBJ1-1, with unresolved D. The CDR3 spans 15 residues. In germline, CDR1 is LGHDT, CDR2 YNNKEL (reference sequence). V lost 1 base and J 0 bases, leaving 9 bases between the germline ends. The chain's CDR3 is CASSQVLRLNTEAFF. CDR3 sequence (DNA): TGTGCCAGCAGCCAAGTTCTCCGACTGAACACTGAAGCTTTCTTT.

V is TRBV6-5 and J is TRBJ2-3; D gene unclear. Per germline, CDR1 MNHEY and CDR2 SVGAGI. The CDR3 consists of 12 residues. Trimming left V 4 bases short and J 2 bases short, with 4 bases between. The CDR3: CASSSPTDTQYF. CDR3 in DNA: TGTGCCAGCAGTTCCCCCACAGATACGCAGTATTTT.

The chain has TRBV9 and TRBJ2-3, with 12 nucleotides matching TRBD2. J lost 5 bases, V lost 3 bases, and 4 bases had no gene match. CDR1 SGDLS and CDR2 YYNGEE come from the germline V gene. The CDR3 spans 15 residues. CDR3 protein: CASSETSGGRDTQYF. The CDR3 DNA is TGTGCCAGCAGCGAGACTAGCGGGGGCAGAGATACGCAGTATTTT.

This chain joins TRBV7-8 and TRBJ2-7; 10 bases line up with TRBD2. CDR1 SGHVS and CDR2 FQNEAQ come from the germline V gene. Germline trimming cut 5 bases from V and 0 bases from J; bases unmatched to any gene: 7. The CDR3 contains 16 residues. The CDR3 coding sequence is TGTGCCAGCAGCCCTCGGACTAGCGGACACTCCTACGAGCAGTACTTC. Translated: CASSPRTSGHSYEQYF.

The chain is built from TRBV4-3 and TRBJ2-3, with a weak D call TRBD2 (6 bases). CDR1 and CDR2 from the germline V gene are LGHNA and YSLEER. The V end was cut by 4 bases, the J end by 2 bases, with 22 bases between. The CDR3 length is 18 residues. CDR3 region: CASSRAGTTGRFTDTQYF. CDR3 nucleotides: TGCGCCAGCAGCCGTGCGGGAACGACGGGAAGATTCACAGATACGCAGTATTTT.

The chain couples TRBV2 to TRBJ2-3; 10 nucleotides align to TRBD2. The J segment lost 7 bases and the V segment lost 4 bases, leaving 14 bases of the junction unmatched. The CDR3 sequence is 17 residues long. Germline V gives CDR1 SNHLY, CDR2 FYNNEI. The CDR3 sequence is CASSAAIAGGNGNTQYF. CDR3 nucleotides: TGTGCCAGCAGTGCGGCTATAGCGGGGGGTAACGGGAATACGCAGTATTTT.

The chain joins TRBV7-2 to TRBJ1-2, with TRBD1 matching over 7 bases. The length of the CDR3 is 13 residues. Germline CDR1 and CDR2: SGHTA and FQGNSA. V shed 5 bases, J shed 8 bases, and the junction held 8 bases outside the gene matches. CDR3 DNA: TGTGCCAGCAGCCCTTCAGGGGGGTTCGGCTACACCTTC. This gives the protein CASSPSGGFGYTF.

The chain links TRBV5-1 to TRBJ1-4; 7 positions match TRBD1. The CDR3 has 16 residues. The germline V gene has CDR1 SGHRS and CDR2 YFSETQ. V lost 2 bases to trimming and J lost 4 bases; unmatched junction nucleotides: 8. The CDR3 DNA sequence: TGCGCCAGCAGCTTTGGCACGGGACAGAGTAATGAAAAACTGTTTTTT. Its translation is CASSFGTGQSNEKLFF.

The genes are TRBV30 and TRBJ1-4; 10 positions match TRBD1. Germline assignment: CDR1 GTSNPN and CDR2 SVGIG (reference sequence). Trimming took 2 bases from V and 0 from J; bases not matched to a gene: 3. The CDR3 loop spans 16 amino acids. CDR3 sequence (DNA): TGTGCCTGGAGTCGGGACAGGGGACCAACTAATGAAAAACTGTTTTTT. Translation gives CAWSRDRGPTNEKLFF.